The next 9 T cell receptor beta chains were all read from a single sample in a study of technical replicates of blood from several donors (dated by TCRdb to 2016 to 2017). The library was made by the immunoSEQ multiplex PCR assay. TCRdb carries this immuneACCESS record with in-frame sequences only. Its versions omit some clonotypes, under half of them owing to an unresolved V gene in the studies checked, with the rest unexplained. Here the sample has around 64,000 clones; 80% to 95% occur a single time. The ten largest clones add up to roughly 4% of the sample. Material: PBMCs. These receptors all come from a human donor in good health. Some clones in this sample may be carry-over from other donors' samples.

The chain combines TRBV4-3 with TRBJ2-2; 14 bases align to TRBD2. The CDR3 spans 18 residues. V lost 1 base, J lost 0 bases, and 1 base stayed unmatched. Germline V gene lookup returns CDR1 LGHNA and CDR2 YSLEER. CDR3 nucleotides: TGCGCCAGCAGCCAAGGACTAGCGGGAGGGCCGAACACCGGGGAGCTGTTTTTT. Its protein is CASSQGLAGGPNTGELFF.

The chain employs TRBV28 and TRBJ2-1, with 7 bases aligning to TRBD2. V gave up 5 bases and J gave up 1 base; unmatched junction bases: 11. CDR1 and CDR2 (germline): MDHEN, SYDVKM. The CDR3 contains 17 residues. The CDR3 region is CASSPLGGSKSYNEQFF. In DNA, the CDR3 is TGTGCCAGCAGTCCTCTGGGCGGGAGCAAATCCTACAATGAGCAGTTCTTC. The full variable domain, its missing parts supplied by reference TRBV28 and TRBJ2-1, is DVKVTQSSRYLVKRTGEKVFLECVQDMDHENMFWYRQDPGLGLRLIYFSYDVKMKEKGDIPEGYSVSREKKERFSLILESASTNQTSMYLCASSPLGGSKSYNEQFFGPGTRLTVL.

This chain uses TRBV29-1 with TRBJ2-7, with D possibly TRBD1 on 6 matching bases. V was pared by 5 bases and J by 3 bases, with 11 bases between. The CDR3 is 12 amino acids. Germline-derived CDR1 and CDR2 are SQVTM and ANQGSEA. Written as DNA, the CDR3 is TGCAGCGTTCTCGGGACACACTACGAGCAGTACTTC. As protein: CSVLGTHYEQYF.

V gene TRBV29-1 combines with J gene TRBJ1-2, with 7 positions matching TRBD1. Losses at the gene ends were 4 bases for V and 2 bases for J; bases not matched to a gene: 4. The V gene's germline CDR1 is SQVTM and CDR2 ANQGSEA. The CDR3 loop spans 13 amino acids. The CDR3 DNA sequence: TGCAGCGTTGTCACAGGGGAAAACTATGGCTACACCTTC. This gives the protein CSVVTGENYGYTF. Drawing the rest from reference TRBV29-1 and TRBJ1-2, the complete variable domain is SAVISQKPSRDICQRGTSLTIQCQVDSQVTMMFWYRQQPGQSLTLIATANQGSEATYESGFVIDKFPISRPNLTFSTLTVSNMSPEDSSIYLCSVVTGENYGYTFGSGTRLTVV.

J is TRBJ1-3 and V is TRBV5-1; weak D call: TRBD1 (5 bases). Germline CDR1 and CDR2: SGHRS and YFSETQ. The CDR3 covers 16 residues. V shed 2 bases and J shed 4 bases, with 16 bases lying between them. CDR3 sequence reads: CASSFDSLSVGNTIYF. As DNA, the CDR3 is TGCGCCAGCAGCTTCGACAGCCTCTCAGTCGGAAACACCATATATTTT.

The chain joins TRBV7-9 to TRBJ1-2; maybe TRBD1 (5 bases). The CDR3 is 13 residues long. Trimming took off 3 bases at V and 4 bases at J, with 9 bases between the two ends. Germline V gene sequence: CDR1 SEHNR, CDR2 FQNEAQ (reference sequence). CDR3 in DNA: TGTGCCAGCAGCTTCAGGGCAGGCTATGGCTACACCTTC. Its translation is CASSFRAGYGYTF.

This rearrangement joins TRBV15 to TRBJ2-3; TRBD1 matches 7 bases. Unmatched junction bases numbered 17, after V lost 1 base and J lost 4 bases. There are 19 residues in the CDR3. Germline V lookup: CDR1 LNHNV, CDR2 YYDKDF (reference sequence). CDR3 sequence (DNA): TGTGCCACCAGCAGAGGTTGGTCAGGGGGTCCCGGTGTGCCAGATACGCAGTATTTT. Translated: CATSRGWSGGPGVPDTQYF. The complete variable domain, with remaining parts taken from reference TRBV15 and TRBJ2-3, reads DAMVIQNPRYQVTQFGKPVTLSCSQTLNHNVMYWYQQKSSQAPKLLFHYYDKDFNNEADTPDNFQSRRPNTSFCFLDIRSPGLGDTAMYLCATSRGWSGGPGVPDTQYFGPGTRLTVL.

The chain recombines TRBV30 with TRBJ2-1, with 10 bases lining up with TRBD2. Looked up from germline, CDR1 is GTSNPN and CDR2 is SVGIG (reference sequence). J gave up 10 bases and V 8 bases, and 11 bases lay outside the gene matches. This CDR3 is 13 amino acids long. CDR3 protein: CALQNSGRGEQFF. In DNA, the CDR3 is TGTGCCCTCCAGAACAGCGGGAGGGGGGAGCAGTTCTTC.

The chain links TRBV11-2 to TRBJ1-1, with D hard to call. The CDR3 runs 14 residues. CDR1 is SGHAT, CDR2 FQNNGV, per germline. The V end lost 3 bases, the J end lost 1 base, and 9 bases lay between the germline ends. The CDR3 spells CASSFSRGNTEAFF. The CDR3 DNA reads as TGTGCCAGCAGCTTTTCCCGGGGGAACACTGAAGCTTTCTTT. The entire variable domain, with the rest obtained from reference TRBV11-2 and TRBJ1-1, is as follows: EAGVAQSPRYKIIEKRQSVAFWCNPISGHATLYWYQQILGQGPKLLIQFQNNGVVDDSQLPKDRFSAERLKGVDSTLKIQPAKLEDSAVYLCASSFSRGNTEAFFGQGTRLTVV.